Included here is one TCR beta chain sequence, with context. This entry comes from a study of cytomegalovirus exposure and HLA in healthy donors. Germline assignment: CDR1 SGHAT and CDR2 FQNNGV. The V and J ends lost 3 bases and 5 bases, in that order; junction bases with no gene match: 8. The CDR3 extends over 15 amino acids. The PCR contained 60 Vbeta and 13 Jbeta primers. Here immunoSEQ multiplex PCR was the method, and the copy in TCRdb shows in-frame clones only, minus some. This sample yields fewer than 65,000 clones, of which roughly 82% are seen a single time; 1.5% to 2% belongs to the top ten.

What was sequenced was PBMCs. The origin of this receptor is a man aged 25-45 years in good health and CMV-seronegative. The chain uses TRBV11-2 and TRBJ2-7; 9 nucleotides align to TRBD2. CDR3 sequence (DNA): TGTGCCAGCAGCTTCTTAGCGGGAGCGGGAAACGAGCAGTACTTC. Its translation is CASSFLAGAGNEQYF.